A single sample is the source of the 11 T cell receptor beta chains below, sequenced in a study of T cell responses to AZD1222 COVID-19 vaccine. Profiling relied on immunoSEQ multiplex PCR, and the TCRdb table lists in-frame clones only, not all of them. This table has over 120,000 clones, roughly 92% appearing once. The source was peripheral blood, collected on day 0 of AZD1222 vaccination. These receptors were taken from an adult in good health.

The chain is built from TRBV28 and TRBJ1-5; weak D call: TRBD1 (6 bases). Deletions cut 6 bases from V and 4 bases from J, with 13 bases between. Germline assignment: CDR1 MDHEN and CDR2 SYDVKM. The CDR3 extends over 14 amino acids. The CDR3 DNA reads as TGTGCCAGCAGACCGGGACAAAGGAATCAGCCCCAGCATTTT. Translation: CASRPGQRNQPQHF.

The chain combines TRBV4-1 with TRBJ2-5, with TRBD2 identical over 7 bases. With 6 bases clipped from V and 5 bases from J, the junction kept 6 bases outside the gene matches. There are 13 residues in the CDR3. Germline CDR1 MGHRA, CDR2 YSYEKL. CDR3 sequence reads: CASSPSGDETQYF. The CDR3 DNA reads TGCGCCAGCAGTCCTAGCGGAGATGAGACCCAGTACTTC.

Concerning this clone itself: The sample has other DNA sequences that encode this CDR3 too. V and J are TRBV7-2 and TRBJ2-3; 10 bases are shared with TRBD2. V gave up 3 bases and J gave up 0 bases; unmatched junction bases: 3. The germline gives CDR1 SGHTA, CDR2 FQGNSA. The CDR3 spans 16 residues. The CDR3 region is CASSLTSGLSTDTQYF. In DNA, the CDR3 is TGTGCCAGCAGCTTGACTAGCGGGCTCAGCACAGATACGCAGTATTTT.

The genes are TRBV7-8 and TRBJ2-5; 8 bases agree with TRBD1. The CDR3 loop spans 15 amino acids. From germline, CDR1 is SGHVS and CDR2 FQNEAQ. V trimming: 5 bases; J trimming: 1 base; junction bases outside the gene matches: 6. CDR3 DNA: TGTGCCAGCAGCCCAATTGACAGGGGCCAAGAGACCCAGTACTTC. Protein: CASSPIDRGQETQYF.

The CDR3 region is CASSLGQGTYEQYF. CDR3 nucleotides: TGTGCCAGCAGCCTTGGACAGGGGACCTACGAGCAGTACTTC. This chain joins TRBV7-9 and TRBJ2-7; 9 nucleotides match TRBD1. Looked up from germline, CDR1 is SEHNR and CDR2 is FQNEAQ (reference sequence). V was clipped by 5 bases and J by 2 bases; unmatched bases: 4. The CDR3 sequence is 14 residues long.

This sequence joins TRBV25-1 and TRBJ1-3; no clear D. The V gene's germline CDR1 is MGHDK and CDR2 SYGVNS. This CDR3 is 13 amino acids long. Deletions cut 7 bases from V and 3 bases from J, with 10 bases between. CDR3 bases: TGTGCCAGCACGATGGGCTTTGGAAACACCATATATTTT. It specifies CASTMGFGNTIYF.

This chain uses TRBV14 with TRBJ2-7, with 8 bases that match TRBD2. Germline V gene data show CDR1 as SGHDN and CDR2 as FVKESK. V was clipped by 2 bases and J by 3 bases; unmatched bases: 3. CDR3 length equals 14 residues. The CDR3 is CASSQLAGLYEQYF. In DNA form, the CDR3 reads TGTGCCAGCAGCCAACTAGCGGGCCTCTACGAGCAGTACTTC.

The rearrangement joins TRBV28 to TRBJ1-5, with TRBD1 as a possible D gene (5 bases). CDR3 length: 17 amino acids. V lost 5 bases to trimming and J lost 1 base, with 18 bases between them. CDR1 and CDR2 (germline): MDHEN, SYDVKM. The CDR3 region has the DNA TGTGCCAGCAGTCCACAAGGGAGGGGTTTGAGCAATCAGCCCCAGCATTTT. Its protein product is CASSPQGRGLSNQPQHF.

V gene TRBV7-2 combines with J gene TRBJ2-7, with D maybe TRBD1 (5 bases). Germline V gives CDR1 SGHTA, CDR2 FQGNSA. Trimming took 6 bases from V and 2 from J, leaving 14 bases between them. The CDR3 covers 14 residues. For the CDR3, the DNA is TGTGCCAGCAGGACGAGAGGACACGCCTACGAGCAGTACTTC. It codes for CASRTRGHAYEQYF.

The V and J genes are TRBV7-9 and TRBJ2-7, with D unresolved. CDR1 is SEHNR and CDR2 is FQNEAQ in the germline V gene (reference sequence). The CDR3 loop spans 13 amino acids. V lost 1 base and J 2 bases, leaving 6 bases between the germline ends. The CDR3 nucleotides read TGTGCCAGCAGCTTAGACCAACCCTACGAGCAGTACTTC. Translation: CASSLDQPYEQYF.

The chain links TRBV7-9 to TRBJ2-7, with D unclear. This CDR3 has 14 residues. From germline, CDR1 is SEHNR and CDR2 FQNEAQ (reference sequence). Trimming shortened V by 1 base and J by 4 bases, and 11 bases separated the two germline ends. The CDR3 DNA is TGTGCCAGCAGCTTAGTTTTGGAACAGTACGAGCAGTACTTC. It specifies CASSLVLEQYEQYF.